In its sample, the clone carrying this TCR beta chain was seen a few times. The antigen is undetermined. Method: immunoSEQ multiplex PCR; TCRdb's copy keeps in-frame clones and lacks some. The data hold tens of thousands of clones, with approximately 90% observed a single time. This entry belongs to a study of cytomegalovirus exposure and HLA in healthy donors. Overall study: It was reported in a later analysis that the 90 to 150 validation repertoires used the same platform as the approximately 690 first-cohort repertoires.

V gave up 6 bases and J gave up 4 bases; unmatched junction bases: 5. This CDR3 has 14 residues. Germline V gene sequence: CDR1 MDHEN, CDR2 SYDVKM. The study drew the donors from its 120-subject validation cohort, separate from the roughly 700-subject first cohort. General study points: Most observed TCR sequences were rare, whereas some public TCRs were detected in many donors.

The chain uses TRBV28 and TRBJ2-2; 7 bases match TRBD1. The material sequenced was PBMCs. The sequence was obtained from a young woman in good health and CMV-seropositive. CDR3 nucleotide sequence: TGTGCCAGCAGCGCGGACAGGCCCACCGGGGAGCTGTTTTTT. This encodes CASSADRPTGELFF.